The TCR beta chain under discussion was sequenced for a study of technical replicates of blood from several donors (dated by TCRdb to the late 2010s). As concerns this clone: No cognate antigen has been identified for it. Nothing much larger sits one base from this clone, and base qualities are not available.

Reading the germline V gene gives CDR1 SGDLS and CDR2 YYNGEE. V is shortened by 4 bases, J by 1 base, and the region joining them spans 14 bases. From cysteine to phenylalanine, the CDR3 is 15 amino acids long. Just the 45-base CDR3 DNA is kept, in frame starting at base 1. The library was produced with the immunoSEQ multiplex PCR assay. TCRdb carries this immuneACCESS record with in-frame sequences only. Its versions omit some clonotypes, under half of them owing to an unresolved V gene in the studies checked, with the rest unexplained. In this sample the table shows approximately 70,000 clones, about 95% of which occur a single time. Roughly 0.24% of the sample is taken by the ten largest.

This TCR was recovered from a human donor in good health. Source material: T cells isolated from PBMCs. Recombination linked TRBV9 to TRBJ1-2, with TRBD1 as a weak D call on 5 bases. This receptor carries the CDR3 CASSSLGGYNYGYTF. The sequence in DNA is TGTGCCAGCAGCTCCCTGGGGGGGTATAACTATGGCTACACCTTC.